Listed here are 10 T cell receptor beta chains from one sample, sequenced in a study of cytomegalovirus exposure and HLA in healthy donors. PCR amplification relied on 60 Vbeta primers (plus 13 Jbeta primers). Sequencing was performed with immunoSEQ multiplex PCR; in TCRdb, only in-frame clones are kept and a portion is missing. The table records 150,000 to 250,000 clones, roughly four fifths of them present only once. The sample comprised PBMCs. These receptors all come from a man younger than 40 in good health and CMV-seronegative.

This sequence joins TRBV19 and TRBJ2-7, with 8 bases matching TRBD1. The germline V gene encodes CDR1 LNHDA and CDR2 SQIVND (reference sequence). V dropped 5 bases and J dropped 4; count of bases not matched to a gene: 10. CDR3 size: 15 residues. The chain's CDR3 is CASSVGTGDSYEQYF. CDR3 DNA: TGTGCCAGTAGTGTCGGGACAGGTGACTCTTACGAGCAGTACTTC.

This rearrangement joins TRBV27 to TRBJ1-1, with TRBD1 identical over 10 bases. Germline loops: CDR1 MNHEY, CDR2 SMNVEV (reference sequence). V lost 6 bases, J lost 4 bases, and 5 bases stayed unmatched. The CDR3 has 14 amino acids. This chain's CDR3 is CASRRRDRGTEAFF. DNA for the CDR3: TGTGCCAGCAGGCGCCGGGACAGGGGCACTGAAGCTTTCTTT.

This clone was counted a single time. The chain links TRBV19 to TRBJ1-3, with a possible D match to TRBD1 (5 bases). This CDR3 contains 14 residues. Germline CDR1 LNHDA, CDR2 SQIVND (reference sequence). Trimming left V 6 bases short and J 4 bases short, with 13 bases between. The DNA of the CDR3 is TGTGCCAGTAGCCACGGAGGGGTAGGAAACACCATATATTTT. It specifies CASSHGGVGNTIYF. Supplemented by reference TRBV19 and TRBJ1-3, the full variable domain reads DGGITQSPKYLFRKEGQNVTLSCEQNLNHDAMYWYRQDPGQGLRLIYYSQIVNDFQKGDIAEGYSVSREKKESFPLTVTSAQKNPTAFYLCASSHGGVGNTIYFGEGSWLTVV.

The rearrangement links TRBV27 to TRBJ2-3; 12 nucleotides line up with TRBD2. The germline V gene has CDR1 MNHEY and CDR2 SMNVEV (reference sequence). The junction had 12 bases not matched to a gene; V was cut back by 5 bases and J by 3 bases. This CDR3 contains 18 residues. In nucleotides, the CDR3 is TGTGCCAGCAGTCCTGGGACAGCCGGGACTAGCGGGACAGATACGCAGTATTTT. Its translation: CASSPGTAGTSGTDTQYF.

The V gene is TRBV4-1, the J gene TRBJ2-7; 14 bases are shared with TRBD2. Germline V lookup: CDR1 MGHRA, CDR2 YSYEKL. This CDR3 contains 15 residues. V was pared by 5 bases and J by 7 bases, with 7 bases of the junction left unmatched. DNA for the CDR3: TGCGCCAGCAGCGAGGGACTAGCGGGAGTTGGGGAGCAGTACTTC. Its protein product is CASSEGLAGVGEQYF.

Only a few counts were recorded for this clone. The CDR3 nucleotides are TGTGCCAGCAGCCCGAAAAGGACTAGCGGAAGCACAGATACGCAGTATTTT. The encoded protein is CASSPKRTSGSTDTQYF. The chain has TRBV7-2 and TRBJ2-3; 10 positions match TRBD2. This CDR3 region has 17 residues. CDR1 is SGHTA and CDR2 is FQGNSA in the germline V gene. J lost 0 bases, V lost 5 bases, and 8 bases had no gene match.

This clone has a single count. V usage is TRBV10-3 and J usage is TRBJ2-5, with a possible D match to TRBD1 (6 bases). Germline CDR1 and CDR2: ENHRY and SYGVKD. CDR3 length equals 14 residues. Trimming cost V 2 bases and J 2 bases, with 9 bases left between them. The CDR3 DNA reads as TGTGCCATCAGTGAGGACAGGCAACAAGAGACCCAGTACTTC. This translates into CAISEDRQQETQYF.

Here the CDR3 reads CASSLSGTGPYEQYF. The CDR3 coding sequence is TGTGCCAGCAGCTTATCCGGGACAGGGCCCTACGAGCAGTACTTC. The chain links TRBV7-3 to TRBJ2-7, with 9 positions matching TRBD1. The trim removed 2 bases at V and 2 bases at J, leaving 4 bases unmatched. CDR3 size: 15 residues. The germline V gene has CDR1 SGHTA and CDR2 FQGTGA.

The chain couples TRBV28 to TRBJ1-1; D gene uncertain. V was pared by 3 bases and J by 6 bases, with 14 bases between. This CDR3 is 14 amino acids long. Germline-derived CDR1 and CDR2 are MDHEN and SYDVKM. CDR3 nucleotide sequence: TGTGCCAGCAGTTTCGGGATTCTAGGTTCTGAAGCTTTCTTT. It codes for CASSFGILGSEAFF.

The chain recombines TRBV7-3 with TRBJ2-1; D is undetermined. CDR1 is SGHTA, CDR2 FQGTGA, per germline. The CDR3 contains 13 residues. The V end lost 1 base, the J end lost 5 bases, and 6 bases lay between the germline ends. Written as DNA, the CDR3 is TGTGCCAGCAGCTTAAGCTCAGACAATGAGCAGTTCTTC. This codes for CASSLSSDNEQFF.